This T cell receptor (beta chain) was obtained from a study of cytomegalovirus exposure and HLA in healthy donors. Study-level points and caveats: Cytomegalovirus-associated status was assigned to some 180 TCR beta chains. The classifier was said to identify cytomegalovirus status with high specificity and sensitivity. Roughly uniform depth of sequencing across donors was assumed in presence/absence analyses. A later analysis reportedly found that, within productive TCRs, an Asian-associated ancestry cluster had fewer N-insertions than the mean observed across the approximately 670 donors.

On this clone itself: Its antigen is not known.

PCR amplification relied on 60 Vbeta primers (plus 13 Jbeta primers). Profiling relied on immunoSEQ multiplex PCR, and the TCRdb table lists in-frame clones only, not all of them. In the table there are 150,000 to 200,000 clones, roughly four fifths of which are singletons. This clonotype was sampled from a woman younger than 30 in good health and CMV-seropositive. Source material: PBMCs.

The CDR3 DNA is TGTGCCAGCAGCAAGTACAGGGGCGAGCAGTACTTC. It codes for CASSKYRGEQYF. V gene TRBV7-6 combines with J gene TRBJ2-7; 7 nucleotides agree with TRBD1. This CDR3 is built from 12 residues. Germline V gene data show CDR1 as SGHVS and CDR2 as FNYEAQ. V lost 5 bases and J lost 6; bases outside the gene matches: 4.